These T cell receptor beta chains were read from a single sample in a study of shared clonotypes between healthy human individuals. Sequenced by immunoSEQ multiplex PCR; TCRdb stores in-frame clones only, minus some. The data show roughly 590,000 clones, 95% to 96% seen once. The sample consisted of naive CD8+ T cells sorted from blood. The receptors come from a woman aged 30 to 39 in good health. CDR3s include the opening cysteine and the closing phenylalanine or tryptophan. The order of the fields is V gene, clone size, CDR3 length, J gene, D gene, CDR3 protein, CDR3 DNA. D genes are given only for firm matches. Size is omitted from some rows. Given values are once, few, many or a class for expanded clones.

V: TRBV27; size: once; length: 17; J: TRBJ2-7; D: -; CDR3: CASSLSRGSPHRYEQYF; DNA: TGTGCCAGCAGTTTATCGAGGGGCAGTCCCCATCGCTACGAGCAGTACTTC
V: TRBV27; size: once; length: 14; J: TRBJ2-7; D: TRBD2; CDR3: CASRGLGLAEEQYF; DNA: TGTGCCAGCAGGGGACTGGGACTAGCGGAAGAGCAGTACTTC
V: TRBV5-1; size: -; length: 16; J: TRBJ2-1; D: TRBD2; CDR3: CASSLQTGLDYNEQFF; DNA: TGCGCCAGCAGCTTACAAACCGGACTAGACTACAATGAGCAGTTCTTC
V: TRBV27; size: -; length: 16; J: TRBJ2-3; D: TRBD2; CDR3: CASSLGLATDTDTQYF; DNA: TGTGCCAGCAGTTTAGGACTAGCGACCGATACAGATACGCAGTATTTT
V: TRBV19; size: -; length: 15; J: TRBJ2-5; D: TRBD2; CDR3: CASSIESAGGETQYF; DNA: TGTGCCAGTAGTATAGAATCGGCGGGAGGCGAGACCCAGTACTTC
V: TRBV7-9; size: once; length: 13; J: TRBJ2-1; D: TRBD2; CDR3: CASSPSGRDEQFF; DNA: TGTGCCAGCAGCCCTAGCGGGAGAGACGAGCAGTTCTTC
V: TRBV5-1; size: -; length: 14; J: TRBJ1-1; D: -; CDR3: CASSSPGVGTEAFF; DNA: TGCGCCAGCAGCTCGCCCGGGGTGGGCACTGAAGCTTTCTTT
V: TRBV27; size: -; length: 15; J: TRBJ2-7; D: -; CDR3: CASSFYSASIYEQYF; DNA: TGTGCCAGCAGTTTCTACTCGGCATCCATCTACGAGCAGTACTTC
V: TRBV13; size: once; length: 14; J: TRBJ1-1; D: -; CDR3: CASSLARQNTEAFF; DNA: TGTGCCAGCAGCTTAGCCAGACAAAACACTGAAGCTTTCTTT
V: TRBV7-9; size: -; length: 16; J: TRBJ1-4; D: -; CDR3: CASSVMGSETNEKLFF; DNA: TGTGCCAGCAGCGTAATGGGGTCGGAAACTAATGAAAAACTGTTTTTT
V: TRBV13; size: -; length: 13; J: TRBJ2-7; D: -; CDR3: CASSLEGSEEQYF; DNA: TGTGCCAGCAGCTTAGAGGGCTCGGAAGAGCAGTACTTC
V: TRBV29-1; size: once; length: 14; J: TRBJ1-2; D: -; CDR3: CSVDEFGTRPGYTF; DNA: TGCAGCGTTGACGAATTCGGGACACGACCCGGCTACACCTTC
V: TRBV7-9; size: -; length: 15; J: TRBJ2-7; D: -; CDR3: CASSLAGSPPDEQYF; DNA: TGTGCCAGCAGCTTAGCCGGCTCGCCTCCCGACGAGCAGTACTTC
V: TRBV28; size: -; length: 13; J: TRBJ2-5; D: -; CDR3: CASSPRGWETQYF; DNA: TGTGCCAGCAGTCCCAGGGGATGGGAGACCCAGTACTTC
V: TRBV7-6; size: -; length: 17; J: TRBJ2-3; D: TRBD2; CDR3: CASSKGLAGGLTDTQYF; DNA: TGTGCCAGCAGCAAAGGACTAGCGGGAGGGTTAACAGATACGCAGTATTTT
V: TRBV5-1; size: -; length: 18; J: TRBJ2-3; D: -; CDR3: CASSLEGWSGSPTDTQYF; DNA: TGCGCCAGCAGCTTGGAGGGGTGGTCCGGCAGCCCCACAGATACGCAGTATTTT
V: TRBV12-5; size: -; length: 13; J: TRBJ2-1; D: TRBD2; CDR3: CASGYGLADEQFF; DNA: TGTGCTAGTGGTTACGGACTAGCCGATGAGCAGTTCTTC
V: TRBV7-9; size: -; length: 16; J: TRBJ2-7; D: -; CDR3: CASSLALVGSGYEQYF; DNA: TGTGCCAGCAGCTTAGCGCTTGTCGGGAGTGGCTACGAGCAGTACTTC
V: TRBV7-3; size: -; length: 10; J: TRBJ2-7; D: -; CDR3: CASSHYEQYF; DNA: TGTGCCAGCAGCCACTACGAGCAGTACTTC
V: TRBV19; size: -; length: 18; J: TRBJ2-5; D: TRBD1; CDR3: CASSRDRGSGTGQETQYF; DNA: TGTGCCAGTAGTAGGGACAGGGGGTCCGGTACGGGTCAAGAGACCCAGTACTTC
V: TRBV4-1; size: once; length: 15; J: TRBJ1-5; D: -; CDR3: CASSQDDGSNQPQHF; DNA: TGCGCCAGCAGCCAAGATGACGGGAGCAATCAGCCCCAGCATTTT
V: TRBV6-5; size: -; length: 14; J: TRBJ2-1; D: TRBD1; CDR3: CASRHGQGLNEQFF; DNA: TGTGCCAGCAGACACGGACAGGGGCTCAATGAGCAGTTCTTC
V: TRBV6-1; size: -; length: 14; J: TRBJ1-2; D: TRBD1; CDR3: CASSEMGQGAGYTF; DNA: TGTGCCAGCAGTGAAATGGGACAGGGAGCCGGCTACACCTTC
V: TRBV23-1; size: -; length: 15; J: TRBJ1-2; D: -; CDR3: CASSPAPARSYGYTF; DNA: TGCGCCAGCAGTCCCGCACCCGCGAGGAGCTATGGCTACACCTTC